The present T cell receptor (beta chain) was sequenced within a study of shared clonotypes between healthy human individuals. The data were produced by immunoSEQ multiplex PCR, yet TCRdb's version contains in-frame clones alone and is incomplete. The repertoire holds about 770,000 clones, with over 60% as singletons. Germline V gene data show CDR1 as MDHEN and CDR2 as SYDVKM. The CDR3 contains 14 residues. The V end lost 7 bases, the J end lost 4 bases, and 15 bases lay between the germline ends. The source is a woman aged 25 to 45 in good health. V usage is TRBV28 and J usage is TRBJ2-3, with D uncertain. Sequencing was performed on memory CD4+ T cells sorted from blood. Described subset: CD45RA-negative fraction. The CDR3 region is CASKGHSRADTQYF. DNA for the CDR3: TGTGCCAGCAAGGGCCACTCACGGGCAGATACGCAGTATTTT.